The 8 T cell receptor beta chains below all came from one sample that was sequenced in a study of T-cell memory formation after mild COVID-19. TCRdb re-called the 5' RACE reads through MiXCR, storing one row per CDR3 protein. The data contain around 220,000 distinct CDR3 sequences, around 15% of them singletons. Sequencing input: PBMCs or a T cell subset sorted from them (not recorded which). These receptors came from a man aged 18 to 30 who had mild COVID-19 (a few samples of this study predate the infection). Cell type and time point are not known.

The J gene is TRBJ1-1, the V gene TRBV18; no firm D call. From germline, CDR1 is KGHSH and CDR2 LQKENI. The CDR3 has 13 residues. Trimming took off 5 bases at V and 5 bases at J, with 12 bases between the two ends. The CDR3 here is CASSIGLETEAFF. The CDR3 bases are TGTGCCAGCTCAATAGGACTGGAGACTGAAGCTTTCTTT.

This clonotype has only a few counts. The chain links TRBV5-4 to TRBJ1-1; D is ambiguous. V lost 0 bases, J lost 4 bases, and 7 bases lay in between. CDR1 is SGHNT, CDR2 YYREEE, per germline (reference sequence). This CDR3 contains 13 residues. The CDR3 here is CASSLVGFTEAFF. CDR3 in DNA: TGTGCCAGCAGCTTGGTAGGGTTCACTGAAGCTTTCTTT. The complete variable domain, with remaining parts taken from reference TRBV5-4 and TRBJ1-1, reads ETGVTQSPTHLIKTRGQQVTLRCSSQSGHNTVSWYQQALGQGPQFIFQYYREEENGRGNFPPRFSGLQFPNYSSELNVNALELDDSALYLCASSLVGFTEAFFGQGTRLTVV.

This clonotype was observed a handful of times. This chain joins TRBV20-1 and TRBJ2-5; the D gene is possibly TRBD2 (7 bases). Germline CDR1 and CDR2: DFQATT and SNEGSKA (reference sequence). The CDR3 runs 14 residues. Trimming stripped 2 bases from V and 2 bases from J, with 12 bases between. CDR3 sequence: CSARRGGYQETQYF. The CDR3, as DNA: TGCAGTGCTAGAAGGGGGGGTTATCAAGAGACCCAGTACTTC.

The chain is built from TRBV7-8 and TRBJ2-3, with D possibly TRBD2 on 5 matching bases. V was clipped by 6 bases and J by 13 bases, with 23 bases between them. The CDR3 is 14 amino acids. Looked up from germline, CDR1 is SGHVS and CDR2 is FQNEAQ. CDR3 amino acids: CASSAPNARGPEYF. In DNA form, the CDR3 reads TGTGCCAGCAGTGCACCCAACGCTCGGGGTCCTGAGTATTTT.

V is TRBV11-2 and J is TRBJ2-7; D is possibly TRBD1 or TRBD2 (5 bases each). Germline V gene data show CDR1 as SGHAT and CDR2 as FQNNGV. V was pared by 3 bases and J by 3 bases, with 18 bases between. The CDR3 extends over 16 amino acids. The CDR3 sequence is CASSFLLGLDSYEQYF. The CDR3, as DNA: TGTGCCAGCAGCTTCTTACTTGGACTTGACAGCTACGAGCAGTACTTC.

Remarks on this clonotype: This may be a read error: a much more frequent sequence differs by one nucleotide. CDR3 in amino acids: CASSHRSHRQFF. The CDR3 coding sequence is TGTGCCAGCAGCCATCGGTCCCATCGACAGTTCTTC. The chain carries TRBV7-8 and TRBJ2-1; D gene unclear. This CDR3 is built from 12 residues. The germline V gene has CDR1 SGHVS and CDR2 FQNEAQ. V lost 5 bases to trimming and J lost 13 bases, with 15 bases between them.

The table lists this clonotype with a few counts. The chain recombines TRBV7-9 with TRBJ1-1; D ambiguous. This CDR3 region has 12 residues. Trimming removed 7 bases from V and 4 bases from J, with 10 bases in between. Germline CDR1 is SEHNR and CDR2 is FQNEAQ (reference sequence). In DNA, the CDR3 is TGTGCCAGCACTCCGGAGGGCACTGAAGCTTTCTTT. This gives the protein CASTPEGTEAFF. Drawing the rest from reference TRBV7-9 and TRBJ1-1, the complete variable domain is DTGVSQNPRHKITKRGQNVTFRCDPISEHNRLYWYRQTLGQGPEFLTYFQNEAQLEKSRLLSDRFSAERPKGSFSTLEIQRTEQGDSAMYLCASTPEGTEAFFGQGTRLTVV.

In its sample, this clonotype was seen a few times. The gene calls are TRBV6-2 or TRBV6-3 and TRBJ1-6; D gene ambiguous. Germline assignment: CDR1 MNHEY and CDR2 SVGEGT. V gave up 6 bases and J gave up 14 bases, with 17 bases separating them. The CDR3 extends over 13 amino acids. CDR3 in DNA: TGTGCCAGCAGAGGTTGGGTCCGAGGTACCCTCCACTTT. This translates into CASRGWVRGTLHF.